The 11 T cell receptor beta chains in this list originate from one sample, sequenced in a study of T and B cells in COVID-19 patients. BIOMED2 TRB-A/B primer pools were used in multiplex TRB PCR. TCRdb itself ran the multiplex PCR reads through MiXCR, one entry per CDR3 protein. The sample holds 17,000 or so distinct CDR3 sequences, around a third seen once. Each TRB amplification used roughly 250-550 ng of genomic DNA from blood. What was sequenced was blood. The receptors stem from a human donor with active COVID-19.

This clonotype has a single count. The gene calls are TRBV15 and TRBJ2-1, with D unclear. V was shortened by 0 bases and J by 7 bases, with 7 bases between the two germline ends. The CDR3 is 13 amino acids. Germline CDR1 LNHNV, CDR2 YYDKDF (reference sequence). CDR3 in amino acids: CATSRDKRNEQFF. CDR3 nucleotides: TGTGCCACCAGCAGAGATAAGAGAAATGAGCAGTTCTTC. Variable domain in full (rest from reference TRBV15 and TRBJ2-1): DAMVIQNPRYQVTQFGKPVTLSCSQTLNHNVMYWYQQKSSQAPKLLFHYYDKDFNNEADTPDNFQSRRPNTSFCFLDIRSPGLGDTAMYLCATSRDKRNEQFFGPGTRLTVL.

This clonotype was recorded once. Being one base from a much bigger clone, this may be a read error. The V gene is TRBV19, the J gene TRBJ2-1; TRBD1 agrees at 9 bases. Germline CDR1 and CDR2: LNHDA and SQIVND (reference sequence). This CDR3 is 15 amino acids long. The DNA for the CDR3 is TGTGCCAGTAGTATTACAGGGGGCTCCTACAATGTGCAGTTCTTC. Residues: CASSITGGSYNVQFF.

In this sample, this clonotype turned up once. This rearrangement joins TRBV12-3 or TRBV12-4 to TRBJ2-3, with 9 bases fitting TRBD1. CDR3 length: 16 amino acids. V lost 2 bases, J lost 2 bases, and 5 bases stayed unmatched. The CDR3 reads CASSLRDRGFTDTQYF. In DNA form, the CDR3 reads TGTGCCAGCAGTTTACGCGACAGGGGGTTCACAGATACGCAGTATTTT.

This clonotype was seen more than once but under ten times. The CDR3 DNA sequence: TGTGCCAGTAATGGGCAGTTTGAAGCTTTCTTT. It translates to CASNGQFEAFF. V gene TRBV19 combines with J gene TRBJ1-1, with D uncertain. With 7 bases removed from V and 7 bases from J, the gap between germline ends came to 10 bases. This CDR3 is built from 11 residues. Germline loops: CDR1 LNHDA, CDR2 SQIVND (reference sequence).

The rearrangement uses TRBV27 and TRBJ1-6, with D tentatively TRBD1 (5 bases). V gave up 8 bases and J gave up 7 bases, with 15 bases separating them. CDR1 is MNHEY and CDR2 is SMNVEV in the germline V gene (reference sequence). The CDR3 runs to 14 residues. The CDR3 DNA sequence: TGTGCCAGCCCGAGCCGGGACGGCAATTCACCCCTCCACTTT. It specifies CASPSRDGNSPLHF.

The genes are TRBV5-4 and TRBJ1-4, with a tentative D call TRBD1 (5 bases). The germline V gene has CDR1 SGHNT and CDR2 YYREEE (reference sequence). There are 19 residues in the CDR3. The ends were cut back, 6 bases at V and 5 bases at J, with 29 bases in the middle. This CDR3 reads CASTFNVRRAGMINEKLFF. The CDR3 nucleotides read TGTGCCAGCACCTTCAATGTTCGTCGAGCAGGGATGATAAATGAAAAACTGTTTTTT.

CDR3 in DNA: TGTGCCAGCAGCATCTTGGGGAGGGCCACTGAAGCTTTCTTT. Residues: CASSILGRATEAFF. This chain joins TRBV6-2 or TRBV6-3 and TRBJ1-1; D remains ambiguous. Trimming took off 6 bases at V and 4 bases at J, with 15 bases between the two ends. The CDR3 loop spans 14 amino acids. Germline V gives CDR1 MNHEY, CDR2 SVGEGT.

CDR3 residues: CASSLVPGNQPQHF. Written as DNA, the CDR3 is TGTGCCAGCAGCTTAGTCCCAGGTAATCAGCCCCAGCATTTT. The V gene is TRBV7-2, the J gene TRBJ1-5, with D unclear. This CDR3 contains 14 residues. Germline-derived CDR1 and CDR2 are SGHTA and FQGNSA. Between the trimmed V and J ends, which lost 1 base and 4 bases, there was a span of 8 bases.

This clonotype has just a few counts. The chain carries TRBV5-4 and TRBJ1-6; no clear D gene. The CDR3 has 15 residues. From germline, CDR1 is SGHNT and CDR2 YYREEE (reference sequence). V lost 0 bases and J 13 bases, leaving 17 bases between the germline ends. The CDR3 sequence is CASSLDFGSPRPLHF. CDR3 coding DNA: TGTGCCAGCAGCTTGGACTTTGGAAGTCCCCGTCCCCTCCACTTT.

This chain links TRBV6-6 with TRBJ1-5; weak D call: TRBD1 (6 bases). Germline V lookup: CDR1 MNHNY, CDR2 SVGAGI (reference sequence). Trimming stripped 7 bases from V and 7 bases from J, with 14 bases between. The CDR3 consists of 13 residues. The CDR3 here is CASTLGGYQPQHF. CDR3 nucleotide sequence: TGTGCCAGCACCCTAGGGGGATACCAGCCCCAGCATTTT.

The rearrangement uses TRBV5-5 and TRBJ1-1, with a weak D call TRBD1 (5 bases). Germline assignment: CDR1 SGHKS and CDR2 YYEKEE (reference sequence). There are 14 residues in the CDR3. V lost 0 bases and J lost 3, with 9 bases in between. The CDR3 DNA is TGTGCCAGCAGCTTGGTTCCGGGGGACACTGAAGCTTTCTTT. Its protein is CASSLVPGDTEAFF.